Described below is a single T cell receptor beta chain sequence and its context. This entry comes from a study of blood T cell repertoires in COVID-19. Study-wide context: There were acute and convalescent COVID-19 samples, and they came from the United States, Italy and Spain. The analysed material was cDNA or gDNA that came from T cells, B-cell-depleted T cells, or PBMCs.

Original data processing: The assay estimated nucleated cells by amplifying reference gene primers. Only in-frame clones appear in the TCRdb table, and some are missing; sequencing was by immunoSEQ multiplex PCR. That table is the source of V, J and clone size, and D and trimming were worked out from the DNA. The sample includes 280,000 or so clones, roughly 87% of them seen just once. Trimming at V came to 1 base and at J to 10 bases, leaving 3 bases not matched to a gene. The CDR3 spans 13 residues. The V gene's germline CDR1 is MDHEN and CDR2 SYDVKM. The sequence derives from a human donor in a cohort sampled during active COVID-19. Sequenced: peripheral blood. The chain couples TRBV28 to TRBJ2-1, with TRBD2 matching over 8 bases. The CDR3 bases are TGTGCCAGCAGTTTATCGGGGGGGCTCGAGCAGTTCTTC. Translation: CASSLSGGLEQFF.